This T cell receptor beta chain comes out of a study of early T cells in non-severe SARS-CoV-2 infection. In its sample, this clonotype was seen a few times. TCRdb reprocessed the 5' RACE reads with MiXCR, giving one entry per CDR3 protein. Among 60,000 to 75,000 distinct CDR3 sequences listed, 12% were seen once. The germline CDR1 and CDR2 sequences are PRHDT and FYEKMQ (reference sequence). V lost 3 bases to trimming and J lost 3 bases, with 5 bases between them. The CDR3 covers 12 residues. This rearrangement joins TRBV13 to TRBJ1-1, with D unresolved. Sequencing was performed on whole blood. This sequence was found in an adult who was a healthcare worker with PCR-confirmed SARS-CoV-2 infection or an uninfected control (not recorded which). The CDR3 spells CASSLSYTEAFF. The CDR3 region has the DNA TGTGCCAGCAGCTTGTCGTACACTGAAGCTTTCTTT.